The 7 T cell receptor beta chains in this list originate from one sample, sequenced in a study of blood T cells in healthy people across ages. A J-beta primer mix and a sample-barcoded 5' primer were used in a second PCR of about 7 to 12 cycles. TCRdb used MiXCR to reprocess the 5' RACE reads, holding one entry per CDR3 protein. There are approximately 780,000 distinct CDR3 sequences in the sample; more than 25% occur only once, and 3% lies in the top ten. The data were also submitted as part of a second study, on T cells of mothers and their children.

The sequenced sample consisted of blood. The origin of the receptors is a boy younger than 18 in good health.

The genes are TRBV9 and TRBJ2-2, with no clear D. Germline V lookup: CDR1 SGDLS, CDR2 YYNGEE. The CDR3 has 13 amino acids. V was cut by 0 bases and J by 5 bases, with 5 bases left in between. CDR3 nucleotide sequence: TGTGCCAGCAGCGTAGCCAGGACCGGGGAGCTGTTTTTT. It codes for CASSVARTGELFF.

This clonotype has a handful of counts. The chain joins TRBV20-1 to TRBJ2-3; TRBD2 matches at 8 bases. This CDR3 has 12 residues. The germline V gene encodes CDR1 DFQATT and CDR2 SNEGSKA (reference sequence). The J segment lost 11 bases and the V segment lost 6 bases, leaving 10 bases of the junction unmatched. Here the CDR3 DNA reads TGCAGTGCCCCCTTAGCTCGGGAGGGGCAGTATTTT. Its translation: CSAPLAREGQYF.

The V and J genes are TRBV4-1 and TRBJ2-7; 7 positions agree with TRBD1. This CDR3 region has 16 residues. J lost 3 bases, V lost 1 base, and 9 bases had no gene match. Germline V gives CDR1 MGHRA, CDR2 YSYEKL. CDR3 DNA sequence: TGCGCCAGCAGCCAAGGACGGGGAAACAGGGGCTACGAGCAGTACTTC. It codes for CASSQGRGNRGYEQYF.

This chain joins TRBV2 and TRBJ1-2; 7 bases are a match to TRBD1. The CDR3 loop spans 12 amino acids. Germline-derived CDR1 and CDR2 are SNHLY and FYNNEI. J lost 3 bases, V lost 7 bases, and 2 bases had no gene match. CDR3 region: CASNQGDYGYTF. Here the CDR3 DNA reads TGTGCCAGCAATCAGGGGGACTATGGCTACACCTTC.

Notes on this clonotype: One end of the junction fails to match germline, which may point to a read error. The chain carries TRBV7-9 and TRBJ2-3; 9 bases line up with TRBD2. Germline loops: CDR1 SEHNR, CDR2 FQNEAQ (reference sequence). The CDR3 has 18 amino acids. CDR3 in DNA: TGTTCCAGCAGCTTAATGATAGCGGGGGACCTACGCACAGATACGCAGTATTTT. Translation: CSSSLMIAGDLRTDTQYF. Combining the CDR3 with reference TRBV7-9 and TRBJ2-3 gives the whole variable domain DTGVSQNPRHKITKRGQNVTFRCDPISEHNRLYWYRQTLGQGPEFLTYFQNEAQLEKSRLLSDRFSAERPKGSFSTLEIQRTEQGDSAMYLCSSSLMIAGDLRTDTQYFGPGTRLTVL.

The rearrangement links TRBV7-9 to TRBJ1-2; 9 nucleotides align to TRBD1. V lost 1 base and J lost 0; bases outside the gene matches: 9. Germline V lookup: CDR1 SEHNR, CDR2 FQNEAQ (reference sequence). The CDR3 extends over 18 amino acids. The CDR3 nucleotides read TGTGCCAGCAGCTTAGTGGGTGACAGGGGGTATTCTAACTATGGCTACACCTTC. It is translated as CASSLVGDRGYSNYGYTF.

The rearrangement uses TRBV20-1 and TRBJ2-2, with 8 bases matching TRBD1. The germline CDR1 and CDR2 sequences are DFQATT and SNEGSKA (reference sequence). The V and J ends lost 8 bases and 6 bases, in that order; junction bases with no gene match: 11. This CDR3 contains 14 residues. CDR3 DNA: TGCAGTACTGGAGGGACAGGCCCTCCCGGGGAGCTGTTTTTT. It translates to CSTGGTGPPGELFF.